Shown below are 12 T cell receptor beta chains from a single sample sequenced in a study of CD8+CD57+ T cells in acquired aplastic anemia. Patients chosen for sequencing had CD8+CD57+ cells that had expanded, as shown by flow cytometry. Using genomic DNA as the template, TCR beta VDJ and CDR3 profiling was carried out. One entry per CDR3 protein results from TCRdb running MiXCR on the reads. The sample lists under 200,000 distinct CDR3 sequences, around 52% seen once, with around a third in the top ten. The specimen was sorted CD4+, CD8+, or CD8+CD57+ T cells (not recorded which) from PBMCs. These receptor sequences come from a human donor with aplastic anemia.

This clonotype has a single count. The chain joins TRBV7-9 to TRBJ2-6; D may match TRBD1 or TRBD2 (6 bases each). The length of the CDR3 is 16 residues. Germline CDR1 SEHNR, CDR2 FQNEAQ (reference sequence). With 4 bases removed from V and 2 bases from J, the gap between germline ends came to 12 bases. CDR3 sequence (DNA): TGTGCCAGCAGCTCACAAGGGGGGACTGGGGCCAACGTCCTGACTTTC. Translated: CASSSQGGTGANVLTF.

In this sample, this clonotype turned up many times. The V gene is TRBV29-1, the J gene TRBJ1-1; a weak D match, TRBD1 (6 bases). CDR3 size: 13 residues. CDR1 SQVTM and CDR2 ANQGSEA come from the germline V gene. V dropped 3 bases and J dropped 0 bases, with 8 bases sitting between them. The CDR3 bases are TGCAGCGTTGACAGGGGTTTGAACACTGAAGCTTTCTTT. This codes for CSVDRGLNTEAFF.

This CDR3 is CASSKPGQGAGSEQYF. The CDR3 bases are TGTGCCAGCAGCAAACCGGGACAGGGCGCAGGGTCCGAGCAGTACTTC. The chain uses TRBV11-1 and TRBJ2-7; 9 bases align to TRBD1. The germline CDR1 and CDR2 sequences are SGHAT and FQDESV (reference sequence). V lost 5 bases, J lost 6 bases, and 14 bases stayed unmatched. The CDR3 contains 16 residues.

In its sample, this clonotype was seen once. The germline gene is not matched at one end of the junction; a read error may be the cause. The chain combines TRBV29-1 with TRBJ2-5; 8 nucleotides line up with TRBD1. Germline V gene data show CDR1 as SQVTM and CDR2 as ANQGSEA. The CDR3 extends over 13 amino acids. CDR3 nucleotides: TGCAGCGTAGATACAGGGGGGCAAGAGATCCAGTACTTC. Residues: CSVDTGGQEIQYF.

This sequence joins TRBV2 and TRBJ2-7; 8 bases are a match to TRBD2. Losses at the gene ends were 6 bases for V and 3 bases for J; bases not matched to a gene: 10. The CDR3 length is 15 residues. CDR1 and CDR2 (germline): SNHLY, FYNNEI. The CDR3 reads CASSPHGGGFYEQYF. The CDR3 DNA is TGTGCCAGCAGCCCCCATGGCGGGGGGTTCTACGAGCAGTACTTC.

This clonotype was recorded many times. This chain links TRBV11-2 with TRBJ1-4, with D uncertain. The CDR3 consists of 14 residues. Germline V gene lookup returns CDR1 SGHAT and CDR2 FQNNGV. V was clipped by 3 bases and J by 8 bases, with 13 bases between them. The chain's CDR3 is CASSFDGREEKLFF. CDR3 in DNA: TGTGCCAGCAGCTTCGACGGTAGAGAGGAAAAACTGTTTTTT.

As regards this clonotype: Given a much more abundant clone one base away, this may be a read error. J is TRBJ1-1 and V is TRBV4-1, with D possibly TRBD1 on 5 matching bases. Germline-derived CDR1 and CDR2 are MGHRA and YSYEKL. The CDR3 extends over 14 amino acids. V was clipped by 4 bases and J by 7 bases, with 16 bases between them. CDR3 region: CASSRGTADGEAFF. For the CDR3, the DNA is TGCGCCAGCAGCCGAGGGACCGCCGATGGTGAAGCTTTCTTT.

This clonotype came up many times. The rearrangement joins TRBV7-2 to TRBJ2-7, with TRBD2 matching 12 bases. The junction had 11 bases not matched to a gene; V was cut back by 1 base and J by 7 bases. In germline, CDR1 is SGHTA, CDR2 FQGNSA. The CDR3 is made up of 17 amino acids. This CDR3 is CASSLGLAGGGEVEQYF. The CDR3 coding sequence is TGTGCCAGCAGCTTAGGGCTAGCGGGAGGGGGGGAGGTGGAGCAGTACTTC.

The chain combines TRBV10-3 with TRBJ2-1, with D tentatively TRBD1 (6 bases). The V gene's germline CDR1 is ENHRY and CDR2 SYGVKD. The V gene lost 2 bases and the J gene lost 4 bases, with 6 bases spanning the gap. CDR3 length equals 13 residues. The CDR3 DNA follows: TGTGCCATCAGTGAGCAGGGGTACAATGAGCAGTTCTTC. Encoded protein: CAISEQGYNEQFF.

The V and J genes are TRBV19 and TRBJ2-7, with D possibly being TRBD2 (7 bases). In germline, CDR1 is LNHDA, CDR2 SQIVND (reference sequence). Trimming pared 3 bases from V and 5 bases from J, leaving 14 bases between. The CDR3 is made up of 14 amino acids. In DNA form, the CDR3 reads TGTGCCAGTAGTATGGCGGGGGCTGTCGACGAGCAGTACTTC. This translates into CASSMAGAVDEQYF.

There are many counts of this clonotype. The chain has TRBV15 and TRBJ2-7; 8 bases fit TRBD2. With V trimmed by 1 base and J by 7 bases, 9 bases remained unmatched. The germline V gene has CDR1 LNHNV and CDR2 YYDKDF (reference sequence). This CDR3 has 15 residues. CDR3 sequence (DNA): TGTGCCACCAGCAGAGTACGGGAGGGCCCGGAAGAGCAGTACTTC. Translating it yields CATSRVREGPEEQYF.

This clonotype came up many times. J is TRBJ1-1 and V is TRBV19; D is uncertain. The V gene's germline CDR1 is LNHDA and CDR2 SQIVND (reference sequence). This CDR3 contains 13 residues. Trimming shortened V by 1 base and J by 4 bases, and 7 bases separated the two germline ends. The CDR3 loop is CASSIAYSTEAFF. Here the CDR3 DNA reads TGTGCCAGTAGTATAGCCTATAGCACTGAAGCTTTCTTT.